The present T cell receptor beta chain was sequenced within a study of blood T cell repertoires in COVID-19. The repertoire was sequenced with immunoSEQ multiplex PCR; TCRdb's copy has only in-frame clones and lacks some. The sample has around 100,000 clones, more than 80% seen once; the top ten hold approximately 3.5%. The CDR3 length is 16 residues. Germline V gene sequence: CDR1 MDHEN, CDR2 SYDVKM. V was pared by 4 bases and J by 0 bases, with 8 bases of the junction left unmatched. The chain couples TRBV28 to TRBJ1-2; 7 bases are a match to TRBD1. The sample taken for sequencing was peripheral blood. The source of this sequence is a woman between 55 and 75 years old with acute or convalescent COVID-19. The CDR3: CASSSDRVSPNYGYTF. The CDR3 DNA reads as TGTGCCAGCAGTTCTGACAGGGTCTCACCTAACTATGGCTACACCTTC.